This T cell receptor (beta chain) was sequenced during a study of blood T cell repertoires in COVID-19. The table came from immunoSEQ multiplex PCR; TCRdb's copy has only in-frame clones and leaves some out. The data contain about 90,000 clones, around three quarters of them singletons. The CDR3 totals 17 residues. V was clipped by 7 bases and J by 12 bases, with 30 bases between them. Per germline, CDR1 MGHDK and CDR2 SYGVNS. V gene TRBV25-1 combines with J gene TRBJ2-2; TRBD2 is a possible D gene (5 bases). This sequence was found in an older man with acute or convalescent COVID-19. The sequenced sample consisted of peripheral blood. The CDR3 here is CASTRTGDIRGSGKLFF. CDR3 sequence (DNA): TGTGCCAGCACCAGGACGGGTGATATACGGGGATCGGGGAAGCTGTTTTTT.